Below are 2 T cell receptor beta chains sequenced from a single sample in a study of T cell repertoires in cytomegalovirus infection. TCRdb analysed the reads with MiXCR anew, one entry per CDR3 protein. The sample carries some 270,000 distinct CDR3 sequences, roughly 21% recorded once. For these TCRs, the target antigens are not known. Sequencing was performed on cultured PBMCs, taken from culture after CMV antigen stimulation. The receptors come from a human donor in good health (CMV status not recorded). Some clones in this sample may be carry-over from other donors' samples.

The rearrangement joins TRBV12-3 or TRBV12-4 to TRBJ1-5; TRBD1 might be the D (6 bases). The CDR3 is made up of 12 amino acids. V was cut by 7 bases and J by 10 bases, with 14 bases left in between. The CDR3 bases are TGTGCCAGCACCCAACAGGGTGGCCCCCAGCATTTT. It specifies CASTQQGGPQHF.

This clonotype has ten or more counts. The V and J genes are TRBV7-2 and TRBJ1-3; 7 bases line up with TRBD1. J lost 0 bases, V lost 5 bases, and 7 bases had no gene match. CDR3 length: 16 amino acids. The germline gives CDR1 SGHTA, CDR2 FQGNSA. Here the CDR3 DNA reads TGTGCCAGCAGCCTGGGACAGCCGAGCTCTGGAAACACCATATATTTT. Residues: CASSLGQPSSGNTIYF.